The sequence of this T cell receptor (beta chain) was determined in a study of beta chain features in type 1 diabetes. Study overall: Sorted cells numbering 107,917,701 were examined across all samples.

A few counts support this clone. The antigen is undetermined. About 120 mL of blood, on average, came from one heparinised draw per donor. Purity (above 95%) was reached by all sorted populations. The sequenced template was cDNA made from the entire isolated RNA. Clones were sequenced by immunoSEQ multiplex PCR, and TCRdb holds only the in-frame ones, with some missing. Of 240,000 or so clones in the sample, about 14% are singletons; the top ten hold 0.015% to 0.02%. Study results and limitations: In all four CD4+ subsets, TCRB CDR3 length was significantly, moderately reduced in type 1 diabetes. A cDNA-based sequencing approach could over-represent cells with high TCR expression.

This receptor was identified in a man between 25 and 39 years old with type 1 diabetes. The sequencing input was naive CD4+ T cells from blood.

The CDR3 protein is CASSLRRGSPYEQYF. DNA of the CDR3: TGTGCCAGCAGTTTAAGGCGGGGTTCACCCTACGAGCAGTACTTC. The genes are TRBV27 and TRBJ2-7; tentatively, D is TRBD2 (6 bases). With 2 bases removed from V and 2 bases from J, the gap between germline ends came to 13 bases. The CDR3 has 15 amino acids. Germline V CDR1 and CDR2: MNHEY, SMNVEV (reference sequence).